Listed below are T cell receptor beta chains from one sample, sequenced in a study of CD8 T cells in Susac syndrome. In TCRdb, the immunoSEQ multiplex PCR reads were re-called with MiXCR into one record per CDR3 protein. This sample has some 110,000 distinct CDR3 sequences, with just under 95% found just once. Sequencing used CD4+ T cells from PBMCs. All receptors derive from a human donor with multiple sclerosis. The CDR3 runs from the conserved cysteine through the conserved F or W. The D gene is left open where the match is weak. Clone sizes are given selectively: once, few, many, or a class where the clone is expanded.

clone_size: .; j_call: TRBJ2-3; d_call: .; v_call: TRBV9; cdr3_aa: CASSEGADTQYF; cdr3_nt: TGTGCCAGCAGCGAGGGCGCGGATACGCAGTATTTT
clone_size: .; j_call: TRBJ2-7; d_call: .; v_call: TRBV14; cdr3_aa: CASSQQTALTEQYF; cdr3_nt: TGTGCCAGCAGCCAACAGACTGCCCTGACCGAGCAGTACTTC
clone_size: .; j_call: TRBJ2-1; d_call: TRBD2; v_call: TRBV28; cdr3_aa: CASISLAVTFNEQFF; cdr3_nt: TGTGCCAGCATCTCACTAGCGGTGACTTTCAATGAGCAGTTCTTC
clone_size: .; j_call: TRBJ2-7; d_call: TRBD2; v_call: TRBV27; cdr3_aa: CASSSPGTNGYEQYF; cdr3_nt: TGTGCCAGCAGTTCTCCCGGGACTAACGGCTACGAGCAGTACTTC
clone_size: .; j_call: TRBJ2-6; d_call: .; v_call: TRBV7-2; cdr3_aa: CASSPRATVPNPRGANVLTF; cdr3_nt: TGTGCCAGCAGCCCCCGGGCCACAGTACCTAACCCTAGGGGGGCCAACGTCCTGACTTTC
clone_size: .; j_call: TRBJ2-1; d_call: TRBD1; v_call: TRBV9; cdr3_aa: CASSVKGADNEQFF; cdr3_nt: TGTGCCAGCAGCGTAAAGGGGGCGGACAATGAGCAGTTCTTC
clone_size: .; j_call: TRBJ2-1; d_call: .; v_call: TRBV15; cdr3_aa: CATGSRGGTDEQFF; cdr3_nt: TGTGCCACCGGTTCCCGGGGGGGGACAGATGAGCAGTTCTTC
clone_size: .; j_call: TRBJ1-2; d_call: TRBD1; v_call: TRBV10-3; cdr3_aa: CAIRGTGTVYGYTF; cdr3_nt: TGTGCCATCAGGGGGACAGGGACGGTCTATGGCTACACCTTC
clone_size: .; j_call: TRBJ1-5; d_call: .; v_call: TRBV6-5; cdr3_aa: CASSSLSAGNQPQHF; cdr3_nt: TGTGCCAGCAGTTCCCTCAGTGCTGGTAATCAGCCCCAGCATTTT
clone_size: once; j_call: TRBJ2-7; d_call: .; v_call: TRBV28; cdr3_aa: CARHLLRGTYEQYF; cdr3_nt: TGTGCCAGGCATCTCCTCAGGGGCACCTACGAGCAGTACTTC
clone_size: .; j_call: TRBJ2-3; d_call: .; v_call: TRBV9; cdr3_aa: CASSPRERVDTQYF; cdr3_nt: TGTGCCAGCAGCCCCCGGGAGCGGGTAGATACGCAGTATTTT
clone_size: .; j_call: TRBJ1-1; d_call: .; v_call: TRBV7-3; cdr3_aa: CASSLEVIPNTEAFF; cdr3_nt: TGTGCCAGCAGCTTAGAGGTCATTCCGAACACTGAAGCTTTCTTT
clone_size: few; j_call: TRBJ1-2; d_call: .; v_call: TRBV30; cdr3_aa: CALTTHYGYTF; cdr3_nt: TGTGCCTTGACAACTCACTATGGCTACACCTTC
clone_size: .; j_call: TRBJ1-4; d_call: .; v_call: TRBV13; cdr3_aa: CASSADSLNEKLFF; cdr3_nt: TGTGCCAGCAGCGCGGACAGCCTAAATGAAAAACTGTTTTTT
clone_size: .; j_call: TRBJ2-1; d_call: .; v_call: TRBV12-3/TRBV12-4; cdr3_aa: CASSLANNEQFF; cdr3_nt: TGTGCCAGCAGTTTAGCCAACAATGAGCAGTTCTTC
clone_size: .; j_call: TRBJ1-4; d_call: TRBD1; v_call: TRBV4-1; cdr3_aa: CASSQEYFGTAKLFF; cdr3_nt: TGCGCCAGCAGCCAAGAGTATTTCGGGACAGCAAAACTGTTTTTT
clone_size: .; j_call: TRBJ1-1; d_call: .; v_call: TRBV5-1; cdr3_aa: CASSSWTMNTEAFF; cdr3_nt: TGCGCCAGCAGCTCCTGGACCATGAACACTGAAGCTTTCTTT
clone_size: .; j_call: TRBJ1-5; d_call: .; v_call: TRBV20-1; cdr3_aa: CSARDHRNSNQPQHF; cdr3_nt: TGCAGTGCTAGAGATCATCGAAATAGCAATCAGCCCCAGCATTTT
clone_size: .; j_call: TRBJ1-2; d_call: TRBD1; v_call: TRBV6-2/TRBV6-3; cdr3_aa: CASSYDGGTGNGYTF; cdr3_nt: TGTGCCAGCAGTTACGATGGTGGGACAGGGAATGGCTACACCTTC
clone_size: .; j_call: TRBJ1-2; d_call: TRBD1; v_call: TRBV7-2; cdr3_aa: CASSTRQGHYGYTF; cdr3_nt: TGTGCCAGCAGCACCAGACAGGGCCACTATGGCTACACCTTC